A single sample gave rise to the 2 T cell receptor beta chains below, sequenced in a study of shared clonotypes between healthy human individuals. Method: immunoSEQ multiplex PCR; TCRdb's copy keeps in-frame clones and lacks some. The sample shows 550,000 to 850,000 clones, about 74% of them seen only once. Material for sequencing was memory CD4+ T cells sorted from blood. Subset here: CD45RA-negative fraction. The receptors come from a woman aged 25-40 years in good health.

The chain links TRBV2 to TRBJ2-1; 8 bases fit TRBD1. Germline V gene lookup returns CDR1 SNHLY and CDR2 FYNNEI. The CDR3 is made up of 15 amino acids. V dropped 8 bases and J dropped 0; count of bases not matched to a gene: 6. This CDR3 reads CASARQGSSYNEQFF. CDR3 DNA: TGTGCCAGCGCCAGACAGGGGAGCTCCTACAATGAGCAGTTCTTC.

This chain connects TRBV6-1 to TRBJ1-1; D is ambiguous. The V end lost 4 bases, the J end lost 6 bases, and 12 bases lay between the germline ends. Germline CDR1 reads MNHNS; CDR2 reads SASEGT. This CDR3 region has 13 residues. The CDR3 loop is CASSARMSPEAFF. CDR3 nucleotide sequence: TGTGCCAGCAGTGCCAGGATGTCGCCTGAAGCTTTCTTT.